The 15 T cell receptor beta chains listed next were all sequenced from one sample in a study of T cells in Graves' hyperthyroidism and ophthalmopathy (dated by TCRdb to 2018 to 2020). The library was produced with multiplex PCR. Data came from an Illumina HiSeq 2000. The TCR beta CDR3 regions were amplified from RNA transcripts. The first round of RT-PCR for the TCR CDR3 was performed with the HTBI primer set and the Qiagen OneStep RT-PCR kit. In TCRdb, the public reads were trimmed at Q25 with fastp and aligned with MiXCR, with productive beta chains retained. For every CDR3 protein sequence, its rows merge into one entry that carries the most common genes and DNA. Recorded for this sample are 530,000 or so distinct CDR3 sequences; around 22% of them occurred a single time. The ten largest clones represent around 11% of the sample. The sequenced sample was blood. All receptors derive from a woman aged 25-40 years with Graves' ophthalmopathy.

This clonotype was detected once. The chain employs TRBV30 and TRBJ2-7, with D perhaps matching TRBD2 (7 bases). The CDR3 spans 12 residues. Per germline, CDR1 GTSNPN and CDR2 SVGIG (reference sequence). V was trimmed by 4 bases and J by 5 bases, leaving 12 bases between them. Here the CDR3 reads CAWKGGLHEQYF. In nucleotides, the CDR3 is TGTGCCTGGAAGGGGGGGCTCCACGAGCAGTACTTC.

This clonotype came up many times. The chain employs TRBV6-1 and TRBJ1-2, with a tentative D call TRBD1 (5 bases). With 5 bases removed from V and 4 bases from J, the gap between germline ends came to 11 bases. This CDR3 comprises 13 residues. CDR1 MNHNS and CDR2 SASEGT come from the germline V gene. The DNA for the CDR3 is TGTGCCAGCAGTCCGACAGCTTTCTATGGCTACACCTTC. Translated: CASSPTAFYGYTF.

This clonotype was found many times. V and J are TRBV28 and TRBJ2-7; no definite D call. The CDR3 has 17 amino acids. With 3 bases removed from V and 4 bases from J, the gap between germline ends came to 22 bases. Per germline, CDR1 MDHEN and CDR2 SYDVKM. In DNA, the CDR3 is TGTGCCAGCAGTTTCATGGGTCGGAGAGCTCATAATTACGAGCAGTACTTC. This translates into CASSFMGRRAHNYEQYF.

The V gene is TRBV12-5, the J gene TRBJ2-2; the match to TRBD1 covers 7 bases. V dropped 2 bases and J dropped 1; count of bases not matched to a gene: 13. The CDR3 is made up of 19 amino acids. The germline CDR1 and CDR2 sequences are LGHNT and FRNRAP. This CDR3 reads CASGLPDRDRGLNTGELFF. The CDR3 nucleotides are TGTGCTAGTGGTTTGCCCGACAGGGACAGAGGATTGAACACCGGGGAGCTGTTTTTT.

Ten or more counts support this clonotype. V gene TRBV20-1 combines with J gene TRBJ2-7; TRBD2 aligns across 7 bases. Trimming at V came to 3 bases and at J to 3 bases, leaving 8 bases not matched to a gene. Germline V gene data show CDR1 as DFQATT and CDR2 as SNEGSKA (reference sequence). CDR3 length: 14 amino acids. As DNA, the CDR3 is TGCAGTGCTAGCTGGGCCCTAGCGGACTACGAGCAGTACTTC. It encodes CSASWALADYEQYF.

The chain carries TRBV12-3 or TRBV12-4 and TRBJ1-2; TRBD1 agrees at 8 bases. After removal of 4 bases from V and 5 bases from J, the junction contained 9 bases not matched to a gene. This CDR3 spans 15 amino acids. The CDR3 DNA follows: TGTGCCAGCAGTTATTCCGGACAGGGCACATATGGCTACACCTTC. The encoded protein is CASSYSGQGTYGYTF.

The V and J genes are TRBV11-2 and TRBJ2-5; D is perhaps TRBD2 (5 bases). This CDR3 is 13 amino acids long. Trimming removed 5 bases at V and 4 bases at J, with 11 bases between. Germline lookup yields CDR1 SGHAT and CDR2 FQNNGV. The CDR3 DNA is TGTGCCAGCAGCCCCGGGGTGCGAGAGACCCAGTACTTC. Translation gives CASSPGVRETQYF.

The gene calls are TRBV19 and TRBJ2-6, with 7 positions matching TRBD2. The V gene's germline CDR1 is LNHDA and CDR2 SQIVND (reference sequence). With 9 bases clipped from V and 0 bases from J, the junction kept 11 bases outside the gene matches. There are 17 residues in the CDR3. CDR3 in DNA: TGTGCCAGCACATGGGGAGGGATCCCCTCTGGGGCCAACGTCCTGACTTTC. Encoded protein: CASTWGGIPSGANVLTF.

This clonotype came up many times. The chain links TRBV20-1 to TRBJ2-7, with 10 nucleotides matching TRBD2. With V trimmed by 6 bases and J by 4 bases, 12 bases remained unmatched. Germline V gives CDR1 DFQATT, CDR2 SNEGSKA (reference sequence). The CDR3 is 15 residues long. CDR3 region: CSASDPLAGTYEQYF. Written as DNA, the CDR3 is TGCAGTGCCTCTGACCCACTAGCGGGGACGTACGAGCAGTACTTC.

J is TRBJ2-7 and V is TRBV7-3, with 11 positions matching TRBD2. Germline CDR1 and CDR2: SGHTA and FQGTGA. Trimming cost V 0 bases and J 1 base; bases outside gene matches: 8. The CDR3 spans 18 residues. As DNA, the CDR3 is TGTGCCAGCAGCTTAACAATTCCAGGGACTAGCGGTTCCTACGAGCAGTACTTC. This translates into CASSLTIPGTSGSYEQYF.

This clonotype was detected many times. V gene TRBV2 combines with J gene TRBJ1-1; D remains ambiguous. Germline assignment: CDR1 SNHLY and CDR2 FYNNEI. Trimming removed 2 bases at V and 0 bases at J, with 4 bases between. CDR3 length equals 13 residues. As DNA, the CDR3 is TGTGCCAGCAGTGAATCCATGAACACTGAAGCTTTCTTT. The encoded protein is CASSESMNTEAFF.

In its sample, this clonotype was seen a few times. V and J are TRBV3-1 and TRBJ1-2; TRBD1 matches 8 bases. The V gene end was trimmed by 1 base and the J gene end by 4 bases; junction bases not matched to a gene: 2. In germline, CDR1 is LGHDT, CDR2 YNNKEL (reference sequence). The CDR3 totals 14 residues. The CDR3 sequence: CASSQAGGFYGYTF. CDR3 coding DNA: TGTGCCAGCAGCCAAGCAGGGGGCTTCTATGGCTACACCTTC.

The chain couples TRBV29-1 to TRBJ2-7; D may be TRBD1 or TRBD2 (5 bases each). V was cut by 5 bases and J by 4 bases, with 18 bases left in between. Germline lookup yields CDR1 SQVTM and CDR2 ANQGSEA. This CDR3 has 14 residues. CDR3 residues: CSVLHPGPTYEQYF. CDR3 in DNA: TGCAGCGTTTTGCATCCGGGACCGACATACGAGCAGTACTTC.

This clonotype was seen at least ten times. The chain is built from TRBV7-3 and TRBJ2-7; no definite D call. Per the germline V gene, CDR1 is SGHTA and CDR2 is FQGTGA. Trimming pared 0 bases from V and 6 bases from J, leaving 9 bases between. The CDR3 is 13 amino acids. The CDR3 DNA follows: TGTGCCAGCAGCTTAACGCTGTGGGGCGAGCAGTACTTC. It codes for CASSLTLWGEQYF.

The sample holds a few counts of this clonotype. This chain links TRBV20-1 with TRBJ2-2; D ambiguous. From germline, CDR1 is DFQATT and CDR2 SNEGSKA (reference sequence). V was pared by 5 bases and J by 1 base, with 11 bases between. CDR3 size: 14 residues. The CDR3 reads CSAHRRMNTGELFF. DNA for the CDR3: TGCAGTGCTCACAGAAGGATGAACACCGGGGAGCTGTTTTTT.